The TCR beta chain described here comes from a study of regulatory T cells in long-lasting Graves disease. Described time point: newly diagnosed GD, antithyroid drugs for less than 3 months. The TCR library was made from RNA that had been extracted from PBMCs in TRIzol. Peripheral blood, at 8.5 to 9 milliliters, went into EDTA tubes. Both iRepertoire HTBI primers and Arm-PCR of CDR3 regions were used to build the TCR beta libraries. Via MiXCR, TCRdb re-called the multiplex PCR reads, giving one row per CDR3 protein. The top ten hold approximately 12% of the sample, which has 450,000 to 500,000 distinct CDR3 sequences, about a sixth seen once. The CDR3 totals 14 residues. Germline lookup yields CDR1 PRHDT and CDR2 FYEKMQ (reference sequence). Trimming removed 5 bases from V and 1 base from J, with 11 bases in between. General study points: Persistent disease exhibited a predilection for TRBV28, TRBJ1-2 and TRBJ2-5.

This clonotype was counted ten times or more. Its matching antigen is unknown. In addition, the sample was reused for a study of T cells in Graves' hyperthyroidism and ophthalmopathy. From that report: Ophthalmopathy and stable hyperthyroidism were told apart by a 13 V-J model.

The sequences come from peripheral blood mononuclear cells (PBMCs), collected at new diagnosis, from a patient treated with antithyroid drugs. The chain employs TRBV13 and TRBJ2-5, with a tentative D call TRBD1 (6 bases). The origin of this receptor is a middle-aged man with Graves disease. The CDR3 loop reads CASSPRGIQETQYF. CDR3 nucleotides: TGTGCCAGCAGCCCCAGGGGCATCCAAGAGACCCAGTACTTC.